Given below is one T cell receptor beta chain in context. Its antigen is not known. Primers included in the PCR were 60 Vbeta and 13 Jbeta primers. The data were produced by immunoSEQ multiplex PCR, yet TCRdb's version contains in-frame clones alone and is incomplete. Seen in this sample are 20,000 to 25,000 clones; the ten most common clones hold 17%. The data stem from a study of cytomegalovirus exposure and HLA in healthy donors. CDR1 and CDR2 (germline): SQVTM, ANQGSEA. Losses at the gene ends were 4 bases for V and 8 bases for J; bases not matched to a gene: 15. The CDR3 runs to 15 residues. Samples came from healthy bone marrow donors. Whole-study results and caveats: Later on, an analysis showed TCR association rates differing by HLA locus, with DRB1 the most and HLA-C the fewest. Testing in vitro showed three CMV-associated chains specific for CMV antigens. Another analysis was done later, and it associated roughly 15,000 TCR beta sequences with HLA alleles at 0.05 false discovery rate.

The sample comprised PBMCs. The TCR comes from a male donor in good health and CMV-seropositive. The chain has TRBV29-1 and TRBJ1-2; 8 bases fit TRBD1. In nucleotides, the CDR3 is TGCAGCGTTGTCGCCCAACTTGGACAGGGCGACGGCTACACCTTC. Amino acid sequence: CSVVAQLGQGDGYTF.